These 2 T cell receptor beta chains came from one sample sequenced in a study of shared clonotypes between healthy human individuals. TCRdb's copy holds only in-frame clones and misses some; the assay was immunoSEQ multiplex PCR. The sample gives around 750,000 clones, roughly 70% of which show up once; over 1.5% is in the top ten. Specimen: memory CD4+ T cells sorted from blood. Subset meaning: CD45RA-negative fraction. The receptors stem from a woman between 25 and 40 years old in good health.

The chain employs TRBV7-2 and TRBJ2-5; no reliable D call. The germline V and J ends were trimmed by 3 bases and 2 bases, with 10 bases remaining between them. Germline CDR1 is SGHTA and CDR2 is FQGNSA. The CDR3 runs to 14 residues. CDR3 amino acids: CASSLSFGQETQYF. CDR3 coding DNA: TGTGCCAGCAGCTTGAGTTTTGGGCAAGAGACCCAGTACTTC.

As DNA, the CDR3 is TGTGCCAGCAGTCTCTACAGACTAGCGGGTGGCGAGCAGTACTTC. As protein: CASSLYRLAGGEQYF. V gene TRBV28 combines with J gene TRBJ2-7; TRBD2 matches at 10 bases. CDR3 size: 15 residues. The ends lost 5 bases at V and 6 bases at J; junction bases unmatched: 10. Germline loops: CDR1 MDHEN, CDR2 SYDVKM.